The next 12 T cell receptor beta chains were all read from a single sample in a study of naive and memory T cell subsets. These TCRs' antigens remain unknown. The study's findings and limits: Especially in CD8 cells, naive repertoires contained a few larger clonotypes, possibly CD45RA-re-expressing memory cells.

Two oligonucleotides, mixed equimolar, formed the beta constant-region primer covering TRBC1 and TRBC2. The ligated cDNA underwent four PCR rounds using SP2 and nested alpha and beta constant-region primers. TCRdb reprocessed the UMI-ligation and nested PCR reads with MiXCR, giving one entry per CDR3 protein. The sample records around 160,000 distinct CDR3 sequences, roughly 23% being singletons. The material sequenced was naive CD4+ T cells from blood. These receptors all stem from a human donor in good health.

This clonotype was counted between two and nine times. The chain couples TRBV5-1 to TRBJ2-2, with 7 bases aligning to TRBD2. Germline values: CDR1 SGHRS, CDR2 YFSETQ. Unmatched junction bases numbered 5, after V lost 0 bases and J lost 0 bases. This CDR3 spans 17 amino acids. The CDR3 loop reads CASSLVTSPTNTGELFF. The CDR3 DNA follows: TGCGCCAGCAGCTTGGTGACTAGCCCAACGAACACCGGGGAGCTGTTTTTT.

V is TRBV6-1 and J is TRBJ1-1; the D is unclear. The CDR3 loop spans 14 amino acids. V was cut by 4 bases and J by 5 bases, with 14 bases left in between. Germline CDR1 reads MNHNS; CDR2 reads SASEGT. The CDR3 loop is CASSVKLGKTEAFF. The CDR3 DNA reads as TGTGCCAGCAGTGTGAAGCTCGGAAAGACTGAAGCTTTCTTT.

CDR3 in amino acids: CSVIAEYQREQYF. CDR3 DNA sequence: TGCAGCGTTATAGCCGAGTATCAACGCGAGCAGTACTTC. The chain employs TRBV29-1 and TRBJ2-7; D gene ambiguous. The CDR3 extends over 13 amino acids. Trimming stripped 5 bases from V and 6 bases from J, with 17 bases between. Germline V CDR1 and CDR2: SQVTM, ANQGSEA.

The chain has TRBV5-1 and TRBJ2-3; a possible D gene is TRBD1 (5 bases). The CDR3 loop spans 15 amino acids. Trimming pared 0 bases from V and 4 bases from J, leaving 12 bases between. Germline values: CDR1 SGHRS, CDR2 YFSETQ. In DNA, the CDR3 is TGCGCCAGCAGCTTGGGCCCCACCAGGGCAGATACGCAGTATTTT. Translation: CASSLGPTRADTQYF. Drawing the rest from reference TRBV5-1 and TRBJ2-3, the complete variable domain is KAGVTQTPRYLIKTRGQQVTLSCSPISGHRSVSWYQQTPGQGLQFLFEYFSETQRNKGNFPGRFSGRQFSNSRSEMNVSTLELGDSALYLCASSLGPTRADTQYFGPGTRLTVL.

The rearrangement links TRBV10-3 to TRBJ1-5; 12 nucleotides align to TRBD1. CDR1 and CDR2 (germline): ENHRY, SYGVKD. The CDR3 sequence is 21 residues long. With 1 base clipped from V and 0 bases from J, the junction kept 13 bases outside the gene matches. The CDR3 bases are TGTGCCATCAGTGAGTACTCCACCGGGACAGGGGGCGAAGGTAGCAATCAGCCCCAGCATTTT. This translates into CAISEYSTGTGGEGSNQPQHF.

The genes are TRBV11-2 and TRBJ2-1; 9 bases agree with TRBD2. Germline lookup yields CDR1 SGHAT and CDR2 FQNNGV. V shed 5 bases and J 0 bases; nucleotides not matched to a gene: 11. This CDR3 contains 18 residues. This chain's CDR3 is CASSLRGLAGLSYNEQFF. In DNA form, the CDR3 reads TGTGCCAGCAGCCTGAGGGGTCTAGCGGGGCTCTCCTACAATGAGCAGTTCTTC.

This rearrangement joins TRBV28 to TRBJ2-3; 8 nucleotides agree with TRBD1. Germline CDR1 and CDR2: MDHEN and SYDVKM. V lost 7 bases, J lost 0 bases, and 15 bases stayed unmatched. This CDR3 comprises 18 residues. DNA of the CDR3: TGTGCCAGCACCGGACAGGGTCAAACGGAGGGTAGCACAGATACGCAGTATTTT. Protein: CASTGQGQTEGSTDTQYF.

This clonotype was recorded at least ten times. V is TRBV20-1 and J is TRBJ2-2, with D tentatively TRBD2 (5 bases). Trimming took off 0 bases at V and 7 bases at J, with 9 bases between the two ends. Looked up from germline, CDR1 is DFQATT and CDR2 is SNEGSKA (reference sequence). This CDR3 spans 13 amino acids. CDR3 nucleotide sequence: TGCAGTGCTAGAGATTTCGGGGTCGGGGAGCTGTTTTTT. Translating gives CSARDFGVGELFF.

As regards this clonotype: Relative to the germline gene, one junction end is altered; a read error may explain this. This sequence joins TRBV5-5 and TRBJ1-2; D remains ambiguous. Germline-derived CDR1 and CDR2 are SGHKS and YYEKEE (reference sequence). There are 15 residues in the CDR3. The DNA of the CDR3 is TGTACCAGCAGCCAGGAAGGGTTAGCTAACTATGGCTACACCTTC. It translates to CTSSQEGLANYGYTF. Together with reference TRBV5-5 and TRBJ1-2, the CDR3 gives the full variable domain: DAGVTQSPTHLIKTRGQQVTLRCSPISGHKSVSWYQQVLGQGPQFIFQYYEKEERGRGNFPDRFSARQFPNYSSELNVNALLLGDSALYLCTSSQEGLANYGYTFGSGTRLTVV.

This sequence joins TRBV12-3 or TRBV12-4 and TRBJ2-2; D remains ambiguous. CDR3 length equals 16 residues. V was clipped by 8 bases and J by 0 bases, with 16 bases between them. The CDR3 DNA reads TGTGCCAGCTGGGTTTGGGGATCAGCGAACACCGGGGAGCTGTTTTTT. Its protein is CASWVWGSANTGELFF.

This chain connects TRBV6-2 or TRBV6-3 to TRBJ2-7, with TRBD1 matching over 7 bases. Trimming at V came to 5 bases and at J to 2 bases, leaving 9 bases not matched to a gene. Looked up from germline, CDR1 is MNHEY and CDR2 is SVGEGT. This CDR3 has 15 residues. CDR3 in DNA: TGTGCCAGCAGTGACCCGGGACAGCCAACCTACGAGCAGTACTTC. Translation gives CASSDPGQPTYEQYF.

This clonotype was observed a handful of times. The CDR3 nucleotides are TGTGCCAGCAGCTTAGAGGGTCAAAACAATGAGCAGTTCTTC. Its protein product is CASSLEGQNNEQFF. The chain is built from TRBV7-9 and TRBJ2-1; D uncertain. The length of the CDR3 is 14 residues. In germline, CDR1 is SEHNR, CDR2 FQNEAQ (reference sequence). V was shortened by 1 base and J by 5 bases, with 9 bases between the two germline ends.